This TCR beta chain was found in a study of PD-1 blockade in mismatch repair-deficient tumors. Study observations and caveats: Tumor-resident clones, often absent from pretreatment blood, expanded after pembrolizumab and then contracted.

Produced via immunoSEQ multiplex PCR; TCRdb's table is partial and in-frame only. The data contain about 79,000 clones, 80% to 90% of them seen just once; the ten biggest clones take up approximately 5.5%. As regards this clone: No antigen is known for it.

The CDR3 runs 16 residues. The V end lost 5 bases, the J end lost 7 bases, and 23 bases lay between the germline ends. Germline loops: CDR1 SEHNR, CDR2 FQNEAQ (reference sequence). The receptor was isolated from an adult with mismatch repair-deficient cancer. The specimen comprised peripheral blood, sampled 44 weeks after starting pembrolizumab. The genes are TRBV7-9 and TRBJ1-2; no firm D call. Here the CDR3 reads CASSPGTGVVSGGYTF. CDR3 sequence (DNA): TGTGCCAGCAGCCCCGGCACCGGGGTCGTTTCGGGTGGCTACACCTTC.